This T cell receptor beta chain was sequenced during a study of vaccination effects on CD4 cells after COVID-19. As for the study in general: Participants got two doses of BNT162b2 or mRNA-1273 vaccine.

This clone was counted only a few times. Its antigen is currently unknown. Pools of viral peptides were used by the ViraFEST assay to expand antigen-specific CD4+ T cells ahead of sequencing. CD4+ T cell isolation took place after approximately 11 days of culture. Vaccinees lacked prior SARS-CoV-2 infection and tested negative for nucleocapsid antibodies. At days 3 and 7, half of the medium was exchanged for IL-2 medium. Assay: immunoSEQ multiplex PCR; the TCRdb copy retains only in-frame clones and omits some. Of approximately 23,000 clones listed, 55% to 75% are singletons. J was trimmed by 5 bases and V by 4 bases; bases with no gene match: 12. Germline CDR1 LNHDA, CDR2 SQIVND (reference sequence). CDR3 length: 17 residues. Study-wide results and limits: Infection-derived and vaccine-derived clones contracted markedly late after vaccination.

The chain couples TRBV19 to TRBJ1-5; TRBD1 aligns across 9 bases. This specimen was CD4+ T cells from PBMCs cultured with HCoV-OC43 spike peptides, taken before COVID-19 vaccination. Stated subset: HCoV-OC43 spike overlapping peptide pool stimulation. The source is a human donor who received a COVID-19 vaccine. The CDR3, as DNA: TGTGCCAGTAGTACCTACCCGGAGACAGGGGGAGATCAGCCCCAGCATTTT. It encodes CASSTYPETGGDQPQHF.